The next 29 T cell receptor beta chains were all read from a single sample in a study of human T cells and chemical hapten exposure. Each CDR3 protein gets one entry after TCRdb re-called the RACE reads with MiXCR. This table has more than 50,000 distinct CDR3 sequences, approximately 6.7% appearing once. Time point described: pre-sensitization, week 0. Treatment given: therapeutic diphenylcyclopropenone sensitization with weekly scalp DPC. The sequences come from whole blood, collected in connection with sensitization to the hapten diphenylcyclopropenone (DPC). The receptors were sampled from a woman aged 25-40 years with alopecia areata. Some clones in this sample may be carry-over from other donors' samples.

In this sample, this clonotype turned up many times. The chain joins TRBV12-3 or TRBV12-4 to TRBJ2-2; 9 nucleotides agree with TRBD1. The CDR3 is 14 amino acids. J was trimmed by 6 bases and V by 8 bases; bases with no gene match: 7. CDR3 sequence reads: CASRLGQGPGELFF. The CDR3 nucleotides are TGTGCCAGCCGATTAGGACAGGGGCCCGGGGAGCTGTTTTTT.

Only a few counts were recorded for this clonotype. The V and J genes are TRBV18 and TRBJ2-3; 7 nucleotides align to TRBD2. The CDR3 sequence is 18 residues long. The V and J ends lost 4 bases and 0 bases, in that order; junction bases with no gene match: 13. Germline CDR1 KGHSH, CDR2 LQKENI. The CDR3 loop is CASSLYQTAGESTDTQYF. DNA for the CDR3: TGTGCCAGCTCACTCTATCAAACCGCGGGGGAGAGCACAGATACGCAGTATTTT.

This sequence joins TRBV10-1 and TRBJ2-7, with D maybe TRBD2 (5 bases). V lost 6 bases and J lost 4, with 13 bases in between. Germline CDR1 reads WNHNN; CDR2 reads SYGVQD (reference sequence). The CDR3 consists of 13 residues. The CDR3 protein is CASSQPGKYEQYF. CDR3 nucleotide sequence: TGCGCCAGCAGCCAACCCGGGAAGTACGAGCAGTACTTC.

The table lists this clonotype with a few counts. This chain links TRBV18 with TRBJ2-3; the match to TRBD2 covers 9 bases. Germline lookup yields CDR1 KGHSH and CDR2 LQKENI. Losses at the gene ends were 3 bases for V and 1 base for J; bases not matched to a gene: 5. The CDR3 spans 16 residues. The CDR3 nucleotides are TGTGCCAGCTCACCCACGTTAGCGGGGGGCACAGATACGCAGTATTTT. Protein product: CASSPTLAGGTDTQYF.

This clonotype was counted many times. The chain is built from TRBV6-5 and TRBJ2-2, with 11 bases fitting TRBD1. CDR1 and CDR2 (germline): MNHEY, SVGAGI. The CDR3 covers 15 residues. The V segment lost 6 bases and the J segment 4 bases; nucleotides outside the gene matches: 4. The DNA for the CDR3 is TGTGCCAGCAGCCGGACAGGGGGCGGCACCGGGGAGCTGTTTTTT. Its translation: CASSRTGGGTGELFF.

In this sample, this clonotype turned up a few times. The genes are TRBV6-5 and TRBJ1-1; tentatively, D is TRBD1 (6 bases). The CDR3 has 16 residues. The ends were cut back, 4 bases at V and 5 bases at J, with 20 bases in the middle. CDR1 is MNHEY, CDR2 SVGAGI, per germline. The CDR3, as DNA: TGTGCCAGCAGTTTAAGGGACAAGGAGGGAAAGACTGAAGCTTTCTTT. Its translation: CASSLRDKEGKTEAFF.

In nucleotides, the CDR3 is TGCAGCGTTGAAGATTTGGGGACTGAAGCTTTCTTT. This encodes CSVEDLGTEAFF. This chain joins TRBV29-1 and TRBJ1-1; D remains ambiguous. V was pared by 0 bases and J by 5 bases, with 7 bases between. This CDR3 is built from 12 residues. In germline, CDR1 is SQVTM, CDR2 ANQGSEA.

This clonotype was recorded a few times. DNA for the CDR3: TGTGCCAGCAGCTTAGCGCTAGGGGGAGCAACCGATGAAAAACTGTTTTTT. Amino acid sequence: CASSLALGGATDEKLFF. This rearrangement joins TRBV7-6 to TRBJ1-4, with a weak D call TRBD1 (6 bases). CDR1 and CDR2 (germline): SGHVS, FNYEAQ. The CDR3 is 17 residues long. Trimming cost V 0 bases and J 6 bases, with 17 bases left between them.

This clonotype showed up many times. V is TRBV7-8 and J is TRBJ2-7; D may be TRBD1 (5 bases). CDR1 and CDR2 (germline): SGHVS, FQNEAQ. CDR3 length equals 14 residues. V lost 7 bases and J lost 5, with 18 bases in between. The CDR3 here is CASKAMTEGHEQYF. In nucleotides, the CDR3 is TGTGCCAGCAAGGCGATGACAGAAGGTCACGAGCAGTACTTC.

The chain is built from TRBV7-9 and TRBJ1-2, with a weak D call TRBD1 (5 bases). The ends were cut back, 4 bases at V and 6 bases at J, with 21 bases in the middle. CDR3 length: 16 residues. Per the germline V gene, CDR1 is SEHNR and CDR2 is FQNEAQ (reference sequence). In nucleotides, the CDR3 is TGTGCCAGCAGCTCTTTCCGACAGACCCCCACCCATGGCTACACCTTC. Protein sequence: CASSSFRQTPTHGYTF.

This clonotype was found many times. The chain combines TRBV29-1 with TRBJ1-1; a possible D gene is TRBD1 (6 bases). This CDR3 is built from 14 residues. The V gene lost 5 bases and the J gene lost 6 bases, with 19 bases spanning the gap. Germline V gene sequence: CDR1 SQVTM, CDR2 ANQGSEA. The CDR3 is CSVRSGGQLPEAFF. CDR3 nucleotide sequence: TGCAGCGTTAGATCAGGTGGACAGCTCCCTGAAGCTTTCTTT.

In this sample, this clonotype turned up many times. V gene TRBV20-1 combines with J gene TRBJ2-5, with 8 bases that match TRBD1. J lost 5 bases, V lost 5 bases, and 10 bases had no gene match. The CDR3 is 14 residues long. Germline CDR1 DFQATT, CDR2 SNEGSKA (reference sequence). The CDR3 DNA is TGCAGTGCTCCACCTTGGACAGGGCGGGAGACCCAGTACTTC. Amino acid sequence: CSAPPWTGRETQYF.

This clonotype has at least ten counts. This chain joins TRBV24-1 and TRBJ2-1; possibly TRBD1 for D (6 bases). Trimming took 5 bases from V and 10 from J, leaving 17 bases between them. The CDR3 runs to 14 residues. Germline V gives CDR1 KGHDR, CDR2 SFDVKD. DNA for the CDR3: TGTGCCACCAGTGCAGGGGTCCTGGCCGGCGAGCAGTTCTTC. This gives the protein CATSAGVLAGEQFF.

This clonotype has at least ten counts. The rearrangement uses TRBV6-2 or TRBV6-3 and TRBJ2-1, with D tentatively TRBD2 (7 bases). Trimming cost V 6 bases and J 9 bases, with 27 bases left between them. The CDR3 is 17 amino acids. Germline V gene sequence: CDR1 MNHEY, CDR2 SVGEGT. The CDR3 here is CASSPAGALARRGEQFF. CDR3 DNA sequence: TGTGCCAGCAGCCCCGCGGGGGCCCTAGCTCGGAGGGGTGAGCAGTTCTTC.

This clonotype was counted many times. V gene TRBV18 combines with J gene TRBJ1-4; D unresolved. Trimming pared 6 bases from V and 4 bases from J, leaving 9 bases between. Germline lookup yields CDR1 KGHSH and CDR2 LQKENI. The CDR3 is 13 amino acids. The CDR3 loop is CASSGFGNEKLFF. The CDR3 nucleotides read TGTGCCAGCTCGGGTTTCGGTAATGAAAAACTGTTTTTT.

This clonotype was observed at least ten times. J is TRBJ1-1 and V is TRBV9, with no clear D. Germline V lookup: CDR1 SGDLS, CDR2 YYNGEE. The CDR3 is 12 residues long. Trimming removed 2 bases at V and 2 bases at J, with 4 bases between. The CDR3 spells CASSVINTEAFF. The CDR3 bases are TGTGCCAGCAGCGTGATAAACACTGAAGCTTTCTTT.

This clonotype was observed many times. The CDR3 is CASSYRASQTDTQYF. CDR3 nucleotide sequence: TGTGCCAGCAGTTACCGTGCTTCACAAACAGATACGCAGTATTTT. The V call is TRBV6-5, the J call TRBJ2-3; unclear D gene. Germline CDR1 reads MNHEY; CDR2 reads SVGAGI. This CDR3 comprises 15 residues. Trimming stripped 2 bases from V and 3 bases from J, with 12 bases between.

This clonotype was counted many times. The chain joins TRBV6-5 to TRBJ2-3, with D unclear. The CDR3 totals 13 residues. Germline values: CDR1 MNHEY, CDR2 SVGAGI. V gave up 7 bases and J gave up 4 bases, with 12 bases separating them. The CDR3 region has the DNA TGTGCCAGCACTGCGGCTAGTCCAGATACGCAGTATTTT. Amino acids: CASTAASPDTQYF.

In this sample, this clonotype turned up many times. This chain links TRBV18 with TRBJ1-3; D is uncertain. CDR1 is KGHSH and CDR2 is LQKENI in the germline V gene. Trimming pared 2 bases from V and 0 bases from J, leaving 17 bases between. CDR3 length equals 18 residues. In nucleotides, the CDR3 is TGTGCCAGCTCACCAATGGTTGGCCTTTCGAGCTCTGGAAACACCATATATTTT. Translating gives CASSPMVGLSSSGNTIYF.

This chain joins TRBV5-8 and TRBJ2-3; no firm D call. The CDR3 runs to 12 residues. Trimming shortened V by 4 bases and J by 4 bases, and 7 bases separated the two germline ends. Germline V gene data show CDR1 as SGHTS and CDR2 as YDEGEE. CDR3 coding DNA: TGTGCCAGCAGCAAGTTGCCAGATACGCAGTATTTT. Translating it yields CASSKLPDTQYF.

This clonotype was recorded at least ten times. This chain links TRBV11-2 with TRBJ1-2, with D possibly matching TRBD1 (5 bases). V was clipped by 4 bases and J by 5 bases, with 14 bases between them. Germline lookup yields CDR1 SGHAT and CDR2 FQNNGV. The CDR3 extends over 14 amino acids. The CDR3 here is CASSSIGGAYGYTF. DNA for the CDR3: TGTGCCAGCAGCTCCATAGGAGGGGCGTATGGCTACACCTTC. Full variable domain (rest looked up from reference TRBV11-2 and TRBJ1-2): EAGVAQSPRYKIIEKRQSVAFWCNPISGHATLYWYQQILGQGPKLLIQFQNNGVVDDSQLPKDRFSAERLKGVDSTLKIQPAKLEDSAVYLCASSSIGGAYGYTFGSGTRLTVV.

This clonotype was observed at least ten times. The chain is built from TRBV7-2 and TRBJ2-3; the D is unclear. The germline V and J ends were trimmed by 5 bases and 2 bases, with 14 bases remaining between them. The CDR3 length is 15 residues. The germline CDR1 and CDR2 sequences are SGHTA and FQGNSA. The CDR3, as DNA: TGTGCCAGCAGCCACAACCAAGGTTTCACAGATACGCAGTATTTT. This gives the protein CASSHNQGFTDTQYF.

This clonotype occurred many times. This chain uses TRBV25-1 with TRBJ1-2; the D gene is possibly TRBD1 (5 bases). Germline CDR1 and CDR2: MGHDK and SYGVNS. The germline V and J ends were trimmed by 1 base and 7 bases, with 16 bases remaining between them. The CDR3 sequence is 15 residues long. The CDR3 nucleotides read TGTGCCAGCAGTGAATGGGGGGACGGAGAGGGTGGCTACACCTTC. Its protein is CASSEWGDGEGGYTF.

This clonotype showed up many times. The V call is TRBV6-1, the J call TRBJ2-2; 7 bases agree with TRBD1. CDR3 size: 16 residues. The germline gives CDR1 MNHNS, CDR2 SASEGT. V shed 2 bases and J 1 base; nucleotides not matched to a gene: 4. CDR3 region: CASSEHRDRNTGELFF. The DNA of the CDR3 is TGTGCCAGCAGTGAACACAGGGACAGGAACACCGGGGAGCTGTTTTTT.

This clonotype has ten or more counts. The CDR3 bases are TGTGCCAGCAGTTACTGGGTAGTGGTCCTAGCTGGAGCCAAAAACATTCAGTACTTC. As protein: CASSYWVVVLAGAKNIQYF. The J gene is TRBJ2-4, the V gene TRBV6-6; perhaps TRBD2 as D (5 bases). Germline V lookup: CDR1 MNHNY, CDR2 SVGAGI (reference sequence). V dropped 1 base and J dropped 0 bases, with 19 bases sitting between them. CDR3 length: 19 amino acids.

This clonotype occurred many times. The chain recombines TRBV20-1 with TRBJ1-2, with D maybe TRBD1 (5 bases). Between the trimmed V and J ends, which lost 4 bases and 5 bases, there was a span of 17 bases. Germline CDR1 is DFQATT and CDR2 is SNEGSKA (reference sequence). CDR3 size: 14 residues. This chain's CDR3 is CSAIGGVQIYGYTF. In DNA form, the CDR3 reads TGCAGTGCTATTGGGGGAGTCCAAATTTATGGCTACACCTTC.

The chain uses TRBV7-9 and TRBJ1-2, with 9 bases lining up with TRBD1. This CDR3 has 15 amino acids. The V and J ends lost 5 bases and 4 bases, in that order; junction bases with no gene match: 8. Per germline, CDR1 SEHNR and CDR2 FQNEAQ (reference sequence). CDR3 in amino acids: CASSAGTGLGYGYTF. The CDR3 region has the DNA TGTGCCAGCAGCGCCGGGACAGGGTTGGGCTATGGCTACACCTTC. Combining the CDR3 with reference TRBV7-9 and TRBJ1-2 gives the whole variable domain DTGVSQNPRHKITKRGQNVTFRCDPISEHNRLYWYRQTLGQGPEFLTYFQNEAQLEKSRLLSDRFSAERPKGSFSTLEIQRTEQGDSAMYLCASSAGTGLGYGYTFGSGTRLTVV.

This clonotype has a count of ten or more. The chain links TRBV20-1 to TRBJ1-1; tentatively, D is TRBD1 (6 bases). The CDR3 is 12 residues long. The V end lost 4 bases, the J end lost 10 bases, and 16 bases lay between the germline ends. Germline values: CDR1 DFQATT, CDR2 SNEGSKA (reference sequence). In DNA form, the CDR3 reads TGCAGTGCTAACAGGGATATGCTTGGAGCTTTCTTT. Translating gives CSANRDMLGAFF.

On this clonotype itself: A single base separates this from a much larger clone, so it may be a read error. Without the conserved terminal phenylalanine or tryptophan, this CDR3 likely stems from a read error. This chain links TRBV29-1 with TRBJ1-1; D gene ambiguous. Germline loops: CDR1 SQVTM, CDR2 ANQGSEA. This CDR3 contains 12 residues. V dropped 8 bases and J dropped 3 bases, with 13 bases sitting between them. Here the CDR3 DNA reads TGCAGCACAAAGGGTTTATACACTGAAGCTTTCTAT. It yields the protein CSTKGLYTEAFY.